The rows below give T cell receptor beta chains drawn from one sample of a study of read filtering for tumor transcriptome and immune sequencing. TCRdb recomputed calls from the reads with MiXCR, one row per CDR3 protein. The repertoire has tens of thousands of distinct CDR3 sequences, 20% to 25% of them found once; the top ten carry 9.5% to 12%. Sequencing was performed on a population of CD138-negative cells sorted from bone marrow. All receptors come from a donor over 35 with multiple myeloma. Each CDR3 is given with its conserved first and last residue. A D gene is named only where the DNA matches it firmly. Size is omitted from some rows. Given values are once, few, many or a class for expanded clones.

.	.	TRBJ1-1	TRBV3-1	CASRHQGSGETFF	TGTGCCAGCAGGCATCAGGGGAGCGGTGAAACTTTCTTT
.	many	TRBJ1-1	TRBV12-3/TRBV12-4	CASTSRQEAFF	TGTGCCAGCACCTCCCGACAGGAAGCTTTCTTT
TRBD1	many	TRBJ1-4	TRBV28	CASSPTGTNEKLFF	TGTGCCAGCAGTCCGACAGGGACCAATGAAAAACTGTTTTTT
.	many	TRBJ2-1	TRBV7-9	CASSDKLGVYNEQFF	TGTGCCAGCAGCGATAAATTGGGGGTATACAATGAGCAGTTCTTC
.	many	TRBJ2-3	TRBV5-6	CASSYGTTDTQYF	TGTGCCAGCAGCTACGGGACTACAGATACGCAGTATTTT
.	many	TRBJ2-1	TRBV5-1	CASSSLLDNEQFF	TGCGCCAGCAGTTCGTTGTTGGACAATGAGCAGTTCTTC
.	many	TRBJ2-5	TRBV20-1	CSASASRTRREETQYF	TGCAGTGCTAGTGCCTCGCGGACTCGTAGGGAAGAGACCCAGTACTTC
.	few	TRBJ2-1	TRBV10-2	CASRTPGLYNEQFF	TGCGCCAGCAGGACTCCGGGACTCTACAATGAGCAGTTCTTC
TRBD2	many	TRBJ2-7	TRBV20-1	CSAMSGGATYEQYF	TGCAGTGCTATGAGCGGGGGGGCAACCTACGAGCAGTACTTC
.	many	TRBJ2-1	TRBV7-9	CASREAGEQFF	TGTGCCAGCCGTGAGGCTGGTGAGCAGTTCTTC
.	.	TRBJ1-1	TRBV7-3	CASSSGSNTEAFF	TGTGCCAGCAGCTCCGGGTCGAACACTGAAGCTTTCTTT
TRBD2	many	TRBJ2-3	TRBV5-6	CASSLTSGGVVTQYF	TGTGCCAGCAGCTTGACTAGCGGGGGGGTCGTTACGCAGTATTTT
TRBD1	many	TRBJ2-3	TRBV5-1	CASSLGDSADTQYF	TGCGCCAGCAGCTTGGGGGACAGCGCCGATACGCAGTATTTT
.	many	TRBJ2-5	TRBV7-8	CASRKAGPQETQYF	TGTGCCAGCAGAAAGGCAGGACCACAAGAGACCCAGTACTTC
.	many	TRBJ2-5	TRBV11-2	CASSLITAQETQYF	TGTGCCAGCAGCTTAATTACGGCCCAAGAGACCCAGTACTTC
TRBD1	.	TRBJ2-5	TRBV20-1	CSADRGFQETQYF	TGCAGTGCCGACAGGGGATTCCAAGAGACCCAGTACTTC
.	many	TRBJ2-1	TRBV29-1	CSVGRLLYNEQFF	TGCAGCGTAGGGCGCCTGCTCTACAATGAGCAGTTCTTC
.	medium-sized	TRBJ2-1	TRBV11-2	CASTPGPTYNEQFF	TGTGCCAGCACCCCGGGGCCCACATACAATGAGCAGTTCTTC
TRBD1	many	TRBJ2-1	TRBV5-5	CASSPLTGVFNEQFF	TGTGCCAGCAGCCCATTGACAGGGGTTTTTAATGAGCAGTTCTTC
.	.	TRBJ2-3	TRBV7-8	CASSQGLSYTDTQYF	TGTGCCAGCAGCCAGGGACTGTCGTACACAGATACGCAGTATTTT
.	many	TRBJ2-1	TRBV20-1	CSARETGYRSYNEQFF	TGCAGTGCTAGAGAAACAGGATATCGGTCCTACAATGAGCAGTTCTTC
TRBD2	few	TRBJ2-5	TRBV11-2	CASSLGLAPDQETQYF	TGTGCCAGCAGCTTGGGACTAGCGCCGGACCAAGAGACCCAGTACTTC
.	many	TRBJ1-4	TRBV4-1	CASSLRQASLEKLFF	TGCGCCAGCAGCCTTCGACAGGCCAGTCTTGAAAAACTGTTTTTT
TRBD1	few	TRBJ2-5	TRBV19	CASSSRTMGQGRMETQYF	TGTGCCAGTAGCAGCAGGACAATGGGACAGGGGAGGATGGAGACCCAGTACTTC
.	many	TRBJ2-3	TRBV7-2	CASSLEGGGTDTQYF	TGTGCCAGCAGCTTAGAAGGCGGTGGCACAGATACGCAGTATTTT
TRBD1	few	TRBJ1-5	TRBV3-1	CASSPTGTGDNQPQHF	TGTGCCAGCAGCCCCACCGGGACAGGGGACAATCAGCCCCAGCATTTT
.	many	TRBJ1-1	TRBV19	CASSSTPQGTEAFF	TGTGCCAGTAGTTCCACCCCGCAGGGAACTGAAGCTTTCTTT
TRBD2	many	TRBJ2-3	TRBV6-2/TRBV6-3	CASAYGGSTDTQYF	TGTGCCAGCGCCTACGGGGGGAGCACAGATACGCAGTATTTT
.	.	TRBJ2-3	TRBV7-2	CASSSVSGSTDTQYF	TGTGCCAGCAGCTCCGTTAGCGGTAGCACAGATACGCAGTATTTT
TRBD1	many	TRBJ2-7	TRBV28	CASSLGTGTYEQYF	TGTGCCAGCAGTTTAGGGACAGGGACCTACGAGCAGTACTTC
.	many	TRBJ2-5	TRBV20-1	CVPQYQETQYF	TGCGTTCCACAGTACCAAGAGACCCAGTACTTC
.	many	TRBJ1-1	TRBV20-1	CSARFPLEELAFF	TGCAGTGCTAGGTTTCCTCTAGAGGAACTAGCTTTCTTT